These 3 T cell receptor beta chains came from one sample sequenced in a study of blood T cell repertoires in COVID-19. Assay: immunoSEQ multiplex PCR; the TCRdb copy retains only in-frame clones and omits some. Of about 220,000 clones in the sample, around 81% were seen once. Sequencing used peripheral blood. The origin of the receptors is a woman in her thirties who had recovered from COVID-19.

This clone is a singleton in its sample. The chain has TRBV7-9 and TRBJ2-6; D is possibly TRBD1 (6 bases). The CDR3 totals 17 residues. Trimming took off 4 bases at V and 0 bases at J, with 13 bases between the two ends. CDR1 and CDR2 from the germline V gene are SEHNR and FQNEAQ (reference sequence). CDR3 loop: CASSSSRGTSGANVLTF. In nucleotides, the CDR3 is TGTGCCAGCAGCTCAAGCAGGGGAACCTCTGGGGCCAACGTCCTGACTTTC.

This clone was detected only a few times. This chain joins TRBV19 and TRBJ2-7; 8 nucleotides align to TRBD1. The CDR3 totals 14 residues. The trim removed 5 bases at V and 7 bases at J, leaving 10 bases unmatched. The germline gives CDR1 LNHDA, CDR2 SQIVND (reference sequence). CDR3 residues: CASSEQGGSGEQYF. The CDR3, as DNA: TGTGCCAGTAGTGAACAGGGGGGCTCGGGGGAGCAGTACTTC.

The chain couples TRBV19 to TRBJ1-1; TRBD1 might be the D (6 bases). Trimming removed 5 bases from V and 7 bases from J, with 14 bases in between. This CDR3 spans 13 amino acids. Germline CDR1 is LNHDA and CDR2 is SQIVND (reference sequence). The CDR3 nucleotides are TGTGCCAGTAGTCTTCAGGGGTTCAGTGAAGCTTTCTTT. This sequence encodes CASSLQGFSEAFF.